Sequencing of this T cell receptor beta chain was carried out in a study of T cells in Graves' hyperthyroidism and ophthalmopathy. The V gene lost 1 base and the J gene lost 2 bases, with 12 bases spanning the gap. The CDR3 length is 14 residues. The V gene's germline CDR1 is DFQATT and CDR2 SNEGSKA (reference sequence). Patients showing uncontrolled infection, other autoimmune disease, pregnancy or lactation were ineligible. This clonotype came up many times. Authors of the study amplified TCR beta CDR3 regions from RNA transcripts. The HTBI primer set drove a first-round RT-PCR of the TCR CDR3. One entry per CDR3 protein, called by TCRdb with MiXCR from the multiplex PCR reads. Altogether fewer than 400,000 distinct CDR3 sequences are present, around 14% being singletons, with the ten largest covering around a quarter.

The chain recombines TRBV20-1 with TRBJ2-7, with D hard to call. This TCR was recovered from a woman between 18 and 29 years old with Graves' hyperthyroidism that later progressed to Graves' ophthalmopathy. What was sequenced was blood. The CDR3 here is CSARGRTLTYEQYF. CDR3 coding DNA: TGCAGTGCTAGAGGGCGGACCCTAACCTACGAGCAGTACTTC.